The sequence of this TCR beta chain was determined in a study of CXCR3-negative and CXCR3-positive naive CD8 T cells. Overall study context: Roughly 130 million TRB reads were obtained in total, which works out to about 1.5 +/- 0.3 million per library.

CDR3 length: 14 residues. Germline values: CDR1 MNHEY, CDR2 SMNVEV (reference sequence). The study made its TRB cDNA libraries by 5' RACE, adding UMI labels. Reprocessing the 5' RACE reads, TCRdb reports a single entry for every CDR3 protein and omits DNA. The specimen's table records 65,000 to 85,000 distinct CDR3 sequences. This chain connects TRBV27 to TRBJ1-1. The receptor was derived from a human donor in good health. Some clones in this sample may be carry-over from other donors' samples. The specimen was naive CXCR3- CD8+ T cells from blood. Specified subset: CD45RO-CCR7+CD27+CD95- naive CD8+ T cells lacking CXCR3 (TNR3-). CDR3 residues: CASSPGTENTEAFF.